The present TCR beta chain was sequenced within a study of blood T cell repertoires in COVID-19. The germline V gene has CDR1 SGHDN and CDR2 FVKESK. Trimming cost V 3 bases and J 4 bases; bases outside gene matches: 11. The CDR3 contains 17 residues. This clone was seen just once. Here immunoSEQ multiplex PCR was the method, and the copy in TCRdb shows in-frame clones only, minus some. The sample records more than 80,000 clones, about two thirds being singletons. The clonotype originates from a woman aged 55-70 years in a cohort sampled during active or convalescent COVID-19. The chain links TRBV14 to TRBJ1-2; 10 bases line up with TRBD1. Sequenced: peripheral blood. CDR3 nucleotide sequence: TGTGCCAGCAGCCATGGTCGCGGGACAGGGGAGATCTATGGCTACACCTTC. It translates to CASSHGRGTGEIYGYTF.